Listed here are 29 T cell receptor beta chains from one sample, sequenced in a study of blood T cell repertoires in COVID-19. The protocol was immunoSEQ multiplex PCR, while the TCRdb copy is restricted to in-frame clones and leaves out a portion. The data hold roughly 100,000 clones, with about 90% observed a single time. Sequencing was performed on peripheral blood. These receptors all come from a human donor in a cohort sampled during active COVID-19.

This rearrangement joins TRBV3-1 (or the pseudogene TRBV3-2) to TRBJ2-3; D unresolved. The germline CDR1 and CDR2 sequences are LGHDT and YNNKEL (reference sequence). There are 13 residues in the CDR3. Trimming pared 0 bases from V and 6 bases from J, leaving 7 bases between. The CDR3 sequence is CASSQDLPDTQYF. In DNA, the CDR3 is TGTGCCAGCAGCCAAGATCTACCGGATACGCAGTATTTT.

CDR3 nucleotide sequence: TGTGCCAGCAGTGATCTTGGGCAGAATGAAAAACTGTTTTTT. As protein: CASSDLGQNEKLFF. This chain links TRBV2 with TRBJ1-4; D remains ambiguous. The CDR3 length is 14 residues. Germline CDR1 and CDR2: SNHLY and FYNNEI. V was clipped by 3 bases and J by 5 bases, with 10 bases between them.

This rearrangement joins TRBV5-6 to TRBJ2-5, with 11 positions matching TRBD2. The germline CDR1 and CDR2 sequences are SGHDT and YYEEEE. Trimming cost V 2 bases and J 5 bases; bases outside gene matches: 8. The CDR3 covers 16 residues. Here the CDR3 reads CASSLSSGGAWETQYF. DNA for the CDR3: TGTGCCAGCAGCTTAAGTAGCGGGGGGGCCTGGGAGACCCAGTACTTC.

This clone was counted once. This chain connects TRBV28 to TRBJ1-2; no clear D gene. The CDR3 has 12 amino acids. Germline V gene sequence: CDR1 MDHEN, CDR2 SYDVKM. Trimming shortened V by 6 bases and J by 8 bases, and 13 bases separated the two germline ends. The CDR3 DNA follows: TGTGCCAGCAGGGGCTATGGGTACGGCTACACCTTC. Translation: CASRGYGYGYTF.

The chain couples TRBV4-1 to TRBJ1-1, with D perhaps TRBD1 (6 bases). Germline CDR1 MGHRA, CDR2 YSYEKL. Trimming took 3 bases from V and 4 from J, leaving 12 bases between them. This CDR3 contains 14 residues. CDR3 DNA: TGCGCCAGCAGCCAGCAGGGGCTGAGCACTGAAGCTTTCTTT. Its protein is CASSQQGLSTEAFF.

CDR3 nucleotide sequence: TGTGCCAGCAGCTTGGGGGGCCCTAGCACAGATACGCAGTATTTT. It codes for CASSLGGPSTDTQYF. The chain recombines TRBV5-6 with TRBJ2-3; tentatively, D is TRBD1 (5 bases). The CDR3 length is 15 residues. Germline V gives CDR1 SGHDT, CDR2 YYEEEE. V lost 0 bases, J lost 0 bases, and 8 bases lay in between.

The CDR3 DNA sequence: TGTGCCAGCAGCCCGACTAGCATCAATGAGCAGTTCTTC. This gives the protein CASSPTSINEQFF. The V and J genes are TRBV12-3 or TRBV12-4 and TRBJ2-1, with TRBD2 identical over 7 bases. Unmatched junction bases numbered 5, after V lost 6 bases and J lost 6 bases. The CDR3 consists of 13 residues.

The chain is built from TRBV2 and TRBJ2-5, with TRBD2 matching 9 bases. V lost 4 bases to trimming and J lost 4 bases; unmatched junction nucleotides: 7. Germline-derived CDR1 and CDR2 are SNHLY and FYNNEI. This CDR3 contains 15 residues. CDR3 in amino acids: CASSAYSGRLETQYF. The DNA for the CDR3 is TGTGCCAGCAGTGCGTATAGCGGGAGATTAGAGACCCAGTACTTC.

V and J are TRBV29-1 and TRBJ2-1; D might be TRBD1 (7 bases). Germline loops: CDR1 SQVTM, CDR2 ANQGSEA. The CDR3 spans 12 residues. V lost 4 bases, J lost 8 bases, and 12 bases lay in between. The CDR3 region has the DNA TGCAGCGTTGCTCCCAGGGGGGATGAGCAGTTCTTC. This sequence encodes CSVAPRGDEQFF.

This clone was observed a few times. The chain has TRBV11-3 and TRBJ2-3; D remains ambiguous. In germline, CDR1 is SGHNT, CDR2 YENEEA. Trimming stripped 5 bases from V and 1 base from J, with 10 bases between. The length of the CDR3 is 14 residues. CDR3 sequence: CASSARRGTDTQYF. The CDR3 nucleotides read TGTGCCAGCAGCGCGCGACGGGGCACAGATACGCAGTATTTT.

V gene TRBV15 combines with J gene TRBJ2-3, with 9 bases lining up with TRBD2. Germline trimming cut 5 bases from V and 2 bases from J; bases unmatched to any gene: 5. The CDR3 has 15 residues. From germline, CDR1 is LNHNV and CDR2 YYDKDF (reference sequence). CDR3 coding DNA: TGTGCCACCAGCTCAGCGGGGGGAGTCACAGATACGCAGTATTTT. Residues: CATSSAGGVTDTQYF. The entire variable domain, with the rest obtained from reference TRBV15 and TRBJ2-3, is as follows: DAMVIQNPRYQVTQFGKPVTLSCSQTLNHNVMYWYQQKSSQAPKLLFHYYDKDFNNEADTPDNFQSRRPNTSFCFLDIRSPGLGDTAMYLCATSSAGGVTDTQYFGPGTRLTVL.

As regards this clone: An end of the junction does not agree with germline; a read error may underlie this. The chain links TRBV11-3 to TRBJ1-2, with D possibly matching TRBD1 (5 bases). CDR3 length equals 15 residues. Germline V gene sequence: CDR1 SGHNT, CDR2 YENEEA. CDR3: CASSLFLLGGDGFTF. The CDR3, as DNA: TGTGCCAGCAGCTTGTTTTTATTGGGGGGAGATGGCTTCACCTTC.

V and J are TRBV12-3 or TRBV12-4 and TRBJ1-5, with 9 bases aligning to TRBD1. The V and J ends lost 6 bases and 5 bases, in that order; junction bases with no gene match: 2. The CDR3 runs to 13 residues. The CDR3 spells CASSGTGHQPQHF. The CDR3 coding sequence is TGTGCCAGCAGCGGGACAGGGCATCAGCCCCAGCATTTT.

This clone was seen just once. The chain recombines TRBV5-4 with TRBJ2-5, with 12 bases matching TRBD2. Germline trimming cut 3 bases from V and 5 bases from J; bases unmatched to any gene: 8. This CDR3 has 16 amino acids. The germline gives CDR1 SGHNT, CDR2 YYREEE (reference sequence). In nucleotides, the CDR3 is TGTGCCAGCAGCTCCGGACTAGCGGGGCTCTCGGAGACCCAGTACTTC. As protein: CASSSGLAGLSETQYF.

The rearrangement uses TRBV10-3 and TRBJ1-5; possible D gene TRBD1, 6 bases. The germline gives CDR1 ENHRY, CDR2 SYGVKD. CDR3 length: 16 amino acids. V was trimmed by 1 base and J by 7 bases, leaving 17 bases between them. The CDR3 nucleotides read TGTGCCATCAGTGAGTATTCGGACAGCGGGGGACAGCCCCAGCATTTT. This codes for CAISEYSDSGGQPQHF.

J is TRBJ1-6 and V is TRBV4-1; TRBD1 matches at 7 bases. CDR1 and CDR2 from the germline V gene are MGHRA and YSYEKL. The V and J ends lost 4 bases and 5 bases, in that order; junction bases with no gene match: 5. This CDR3 comprises 15 residues. The CDR3 DNA follows: TGCGCCAGCAGCCGGACTACAGGGGATAATTCACCCCTCCACTTT. Residues: CASSRTTGDNSPLHF.

The rearrangement joins TRBV7-2 to TRBJ1-6; D remains unclear. Deletions cut 3 bases from V and 7 bases from J, with 19 bases between. Germline assignment: CDR1 SGHTA and CDR2 FQGNSA. This CDR3 has 17 residues. CDR3 coding DNA: TGTGCCAGCAGCTTGGGTTTTGTGGGGATAGCGAATTCACCCCTCCACTTT. The encoded protein is CASSLGFVGIANSPLHF.

The chain uses TRBV5-1 and TRBJ2-3, with 9 bases that match TRBD2. The junction had 8 bases not matched to a gene; V was cut back by 4 bases and J by 5 bases. The CDR3 totals 15 residues. Germline lookup yields CDR1 SGHRS and CDR2 YFSETQ. In nucleotides, the CDR3 is TGCGCCAGCAGCCGGACTAGCGCGATGAGAGATACGCAGTATTTT. As protein: CASSRTSAMRDTQYF.

This chain links TRBV5-1 with TRBJ2-1; 7 nucleotides align to TRBD1. This CDR3 spans 13 amino acids. V lost 4 bases and J lost 7; bases outside the gene matches: 5. Germline lookup yields CDR1 SGHRS and CDR2 YFSETQ. CDR3 residues: CASSVTGVNEQFF. Here the CDR3 DNA reads TGCGCCAGCAGCGTTACAGGGGTAAATGAGCAGTTCTTC.

This sequence joins TRBV6-5 and TRBJ1-6; TRBD1 matches at 7 bases. Per germline, CDR1 MNHEY and CDR2 SVGAGI. The CDR3 has 13 residues. J gave up 8 bases and V 6 bases, and 4 bases lay outside the gene matches. CDR3 bases: TGTGCCAGCAGGCGAACAGGGGATTCACCCCTCCACTTT. This translates into CASRRTGDSPLHF.

The rearrangement joins TRBV19 to TRBJ2-5, with D perhaps TRBD2 (6 bases). Trimming cost V 1 base and J 5 bases, with 14 bases left between them. In germline, CDR1 is LNHDA, CDR2 SQIVND (reference sequence). The CDR3 loop spans 15 amino acids. DNA of the CDR3: TGTGCCAGTAGTATAGGACGGGAGTCCCAGGAGACCCAGTACTTC. This encodes CASSIGRESQETQYF.

The chain recombines TRBV7-2 with TRBJ2-7; possibly TRBD1 for D (5 bases). The CDR3 is 16 amino acids. Germline values: CDR1 SGHTA, CDR2 FQGNSA. V lost 4 bases, J lost 2 bases, and 18 bases lay in between. The CDR3 DNA is TGTGCCAGCAGCTCAGTGAACGACAGAGGTCCCTACGAGCAGTACTTC. It encodes CASSSVNDRGPYEQYF.

This chain links TRBV13 with TRBJ2-1; 12 positions agree with TRBD2. Looked up from germline, CDR1 is PRHDT and CDR2 is FYEKMQ (reference sequence). The CDR3 covers 15 residues. V shed 1 base and J 7 bases; nucleotides not matched to a gene: 2. Written as DNA, the CDR3 is TGTGCCAGCAGCTTAGAGGGGACTAGCGGGAATGAGCAGTTCTTC. Protein sequence: CASSLEGTSGNEQFF.

The chain is built from TRBV13 and TRBJ1-2; 9 bases agree with TRBD1. The length of the CDR3 is 14 residues. With 3 bases clipped from V and 5 bases from J, the junction kept 4 bases outside the gene matches. The germline CDR1 and CDR2 sequences are PRHDT and FYEKMQ (reference sequence). CDR3 region: CASSLGTGSYGYTF. The CDR3, as DNA: TGTGCCAGCAGCTTGGGGACAGGGTCATATGGCTACACCTTC. The variable domain in full, with the rest retrieved from reference TRBV13 and TRBJ1-2, is AAGVIQSPRHLIKEKRETATLKCYPIPRHDTVYWYQQGPGQDPQFLISFYEKMQSDKGSIPDRFSAQQFSDYHSELNMSSLELGDSALYFCASSLGTGSYGYTFGSGTRLTVV.

The chain is built from TRBV5-1 and TRBJ2-7, with a tentative D call TRBD2 (7 bases). The CDR3 is 15 residues long. CDR1 is SGHRS and CDR2 is YFSETQ in the germline V gene. The germline V and J ends were trimmed by 0 bases and 3 bases, with 13 bases remaining between them. CDR3 region: CASSLGGGEDYEQYF. In DNA form, the CDR3 reads TGCGCCAGCAGCTTGGGAGGGGGGGAAGACTACGAGCAGTACTTC.

The genes are TRBV9 and TRBJ2-5; perhaps TRBD1 as D (6 bases). Germline CDR1 is SGDLS and CDR2 is YYNGEE. V was shortened by 0 bases and J by 4 bases, with 10 bases between the two germline ends. This CDR3 contains 14 residues. The CDR3 spells CASSVVGGAETQYF. Written as DNA, the CDR3 is TGTGCCAGCAGCGTAGTAGGGGGTGCAGAGACCCAGTACTTC.

The V gene is TRBV5-1, the J gene TRBJ2-6, with a tentative D call TRBD1 (6 bases). This CDR3 region has 16 residues. V lost 4 bases to trimming and J lost 3 bases, with 14 bases between them. Per the germline V gene, CDR1 is SGHRS and CDR2 is YFSETQ. CDR3 coding DNA: TGCGCCAGCAGCGTAACCCAGGGGAATGGGGCCAACGTCCTGACTTTC. Translated: CASSVTQGNGANVLTF.

V is TRBV11-2 and J is TRBJ1-2, with D possibly being TRBD1 (5 bases). The germline gives CDR1 SGHAT, CDR2 FQNNGV. V shed 3 bases and J shed 8 bases, with 19 bases lying between them. The CDR3 runs to 15 residues. The CDR3 bases are TGTGCCAGCAGCTTTGGTGGGGTGCCGGGGGAGGGCTACACCTTC. Encoded protein: CASSFGGVPGEGYTF.

The genes are TRBV3-1 (or the pseudogene TRBV3-2) and TRBJ1-6; D gene uncertain. Germline assignment: CDR1 LGHDT and CDR2 YNNKEL (reference sequence). The CDR3 contains 16 residues. The germline V and J ends were trimmed by 3 bases and 5 bases, with 14 bases remaining between them. The CDR3 DNA reads as TGTGCCAGCAGCCACGGGATGGGCAGGAATAATTCACCCCTCCACTTT. Translation: CASSHGMGRNNSPLHF.